Listed here are 11 T cell receptor beta chains from one sample, sequenced in a study of shared clonotypes between healthy human individuals. TCRdb's table, derived via immunoSEQ multiplex PCR, lists solely in-frame clones and lacks some. The sample yields under 1,900,000 clones, 98% to 99% seen once. Sequenced: naive CD4+ T cells sorted from blood. Noted subset: CD45RA+ positively selected. Receptors were obtained from a man aged 25 to 45 in good health.

The rearrangement joins TRBV6-1 to TRBJ2-7; tentative D call: TRBD2 (5 bases). V was trimmed by 0 bases and J by 2 bases, leaving 11 bases between them. CDR3 length equals 15 residues. Germline V gene lookup returns CDR1 MNHNS and CDR2 SASEGT. CDR3 protein: CASSEARGRPYEQYF. As DNA, the CDR3 is TGTGCCAGCAGTGAAGCGCGTGGGAGACCCTACGAGCAGTACTTC.

The chain carries TRBV27 and TRBJ2-1, with 7 bases lining up with TRBD2. This CDR3 is built from 22 residues. The germline V gene has CDR1 MNHEY and CDR2 SMNVEV (reference sequence). J lost 0 bases, V lost 3 bases, and 23 bases had no gene match. Here the CDR3 DNA reads TGTGCCAGCAGTTTCCCCAGACGCCAGCGGGACCAAGCCACAAGCTCCTACAATGAGCAGTTCTTC. Amino acids: CASSFPRRQRDQATSSYNEQFF.

The chain is built from TRBV5-5 and TRBJ1-4; TRBD1 might be the D (5 bases). From germline, CDR1 is SGHKS and CDR2 YYEKEE (reference sequence). Trimming removed 5 bases at V and 3 bases at J, with 11 bases between. The CDR3 sequence is 14 residues long. The chain's CDR3 is CASSRQRANEKLFF. The DNA of the CDR3 is TGTGCCAGCAGTCGACAGAGGGCTAATGAAAAACTGTTTTTT.

J is TRBJ2-1 and V is TRBV20-1, with a weak D call TRBD2 (5 bases). V was shortened by 6 bases and J by 8 bases, with 11 bases between the two germline ends. Germline CDR1 reads DFQATT; CDR2 reads SNEGSKA (reference sequence). The CDR3 sequence is 11 residues long. The CDR3 DNA reads as TGCAGTGCCCGGGGAGATCATGAGCAGTTCTTC. Translated, it gives CSARGDHEQFF.

This sequence joins TRBV2 and TRBJ2-1, with a weak D call TRBD2 (5 bases). This CDR3 region has 15 residues. The germline V and J ends were trimmed by 6 bases and 0 bases, with 12 bases remaining between them. The V gene's germline CDR1 is SNHLY and CDR2 FYNNEI. CDR3 nucleotides: TGTGCCAGCAGAGAGGACTGGAGCTCCTACAATGAGCAGTTCTTC. Translation gives CASREDWSSYNEQFF.

In the case of this clone: The same CDR3 is also encoded by other DNA sequences in this sample. The DNA for the CDR3 is TGTGCCAGCAGCGTAGGTCTAGCGGGGACCTACGAGCAGTACTTC. It codes for CASSVGLAGTYEQYF. The chain links TRBV9 to TRBJ2-7, with 9 bases that match TRBD2. Trimming cost V 0 bases and J 2 bases; bases outside gene matches: 3. CDR3 size: 15 residues. Germline loops: CDR1 SGDLS, CDR2 YYNGEE.

The V call is TRBV9, the J call TRBJ2-5; 7 bases align to TRBD2. With 0 bases clipped from V and 2 bases from J, the junction kept 7 bases outside the gene matches. Germline assignment: CDR1 SGDLS and CDR2 YYNGEE. The CDR3 length is 16 residues. The CDR3 spells CASSVDSQRGQETQYF. The CDR3 region has the DNA TGTGCCAGCAGCGTAGACTCGCAGCGGGGACAAGAGACCCAGTACTTC.

The chain carries TRBV28 and TRBJ1-2, with D hard to call. The germline V gene encodes CDR1 MDHEN and CDR2 SYDVKM. The CDR3 length is 15 residues. Deletions cut 3 bases from V and 8 bases from J, with 19 bases between. CDR3 sequence (DNA): TGTGCCAGCAGTTTCGGTCAGATAGTATGGAGGGGCTACACCTTC. Translation gives CASSFGQIVWRGYTF.

The gene calls are TRBV6-5 and TRBJ2-7; 8 bases agree with TRBD1. The CDR3 runs to 14 residues. The ends lost 6 bases at V and 3 bases at J; junction bases unmatched: 7. Looked up from germline, CDR1 is MNHEY and CDR2 is SVGAGI. CDR3 in amino acids: CASSLGQGIYEQYF. The CDR3 DNA is TGTGCCAGCAGCCTAGGACAGGGCATCTACGAGCAGTACTTC.

The V call is TRBV5-4, the J call TRBJ1-5; TRBD1 agrees at 7 bases. Germline lookup yields CDR1 SGHNT and CDR2 YYREEE (reference sequence). V dropped 3 bases and J dropped 2; count of bases not matched to a gene: 8. The CDR3 spans 16 residues. CDR3 amino acids: CASSSTTGQGNQPQHF. Written as DNA, the CDR3 is TGTGCCAGCAGCTCCACTACAGGACAGGGCAATCAGCCCCAGCATTTT.

The chain recombines TRBV7-2 with TRBJ2-2, with D unresolved. V was pared by 1 base and J by 8 bases, with 8 bases between. This CDR3 is 13 amino acids long. Germline values: CDR1 SGHTA, CDR2 FQGNSA. CDR3 sequence (DNA): TGTGCCAGCAGCTTAGACGGCGAAGGGGAGCTGTTTTTT. Translation: CASSLDGEGELFF.